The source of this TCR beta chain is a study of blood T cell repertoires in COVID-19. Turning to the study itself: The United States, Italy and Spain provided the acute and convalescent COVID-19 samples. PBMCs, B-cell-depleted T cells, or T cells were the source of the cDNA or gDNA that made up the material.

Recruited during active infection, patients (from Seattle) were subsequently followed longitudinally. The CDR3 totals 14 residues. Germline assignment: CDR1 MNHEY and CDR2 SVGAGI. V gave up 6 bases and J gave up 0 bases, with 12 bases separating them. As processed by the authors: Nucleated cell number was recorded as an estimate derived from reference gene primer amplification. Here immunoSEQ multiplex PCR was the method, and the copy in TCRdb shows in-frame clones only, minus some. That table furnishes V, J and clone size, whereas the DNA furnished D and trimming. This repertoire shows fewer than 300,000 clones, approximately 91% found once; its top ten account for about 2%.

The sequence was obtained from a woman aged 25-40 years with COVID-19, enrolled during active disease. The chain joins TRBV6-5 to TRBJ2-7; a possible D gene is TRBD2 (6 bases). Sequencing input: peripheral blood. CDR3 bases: TGTGCCAGCAGCTGGGACTTCAGCTCCTACGAGCAGTACTTC. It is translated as CASSWDFSSYEQYF.